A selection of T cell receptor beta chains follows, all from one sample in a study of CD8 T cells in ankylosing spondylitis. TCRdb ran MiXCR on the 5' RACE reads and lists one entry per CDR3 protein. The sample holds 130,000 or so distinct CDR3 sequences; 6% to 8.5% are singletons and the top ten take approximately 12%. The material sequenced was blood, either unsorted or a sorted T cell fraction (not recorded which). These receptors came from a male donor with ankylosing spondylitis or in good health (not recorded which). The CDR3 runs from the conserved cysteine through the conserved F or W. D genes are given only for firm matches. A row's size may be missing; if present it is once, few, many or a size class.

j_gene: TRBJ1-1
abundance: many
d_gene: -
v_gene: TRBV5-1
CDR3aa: CASNPGSPNTEAFF
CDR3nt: TGCGCCAGCAATCCCGGGAGCCCCAACACTGAAGCTTTCTTT

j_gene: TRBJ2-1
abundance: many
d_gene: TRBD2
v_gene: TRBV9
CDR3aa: CASSVSGRLNEQFF
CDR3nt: TGTGCCAGCAGCGTTAGCGGGAGGCTCAATGAGCAGTTCTTC

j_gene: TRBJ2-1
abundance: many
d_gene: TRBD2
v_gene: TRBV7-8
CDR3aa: CASSFRASGSPHEQFF
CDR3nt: TGTGCCAGCAGCTTTCGTGCTAGCGGGAGTCCCCATGAGCAGTTCTTC

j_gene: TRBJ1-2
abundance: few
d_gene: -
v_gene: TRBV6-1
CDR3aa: CASSERADSGYGYTF
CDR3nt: TGTGCCAGCAGTGAAAGGGCGGACAGCGGCTATGGCTACACCTTC

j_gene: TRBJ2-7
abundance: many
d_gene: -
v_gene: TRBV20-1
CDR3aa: CSARDTWEQYF
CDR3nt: TGCAGTGCTAGAGATACGTGGGAGCAGTACTTC

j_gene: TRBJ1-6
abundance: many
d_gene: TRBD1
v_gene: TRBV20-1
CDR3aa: CSATGQGISYNSPLHF
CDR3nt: TGCAGTGCTACGGGACAGGGGATTTCCTATAATTCACCCCTCCACTTT

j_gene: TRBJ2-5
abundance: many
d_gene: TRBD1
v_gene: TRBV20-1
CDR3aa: CSARSPDRGDLETQYF
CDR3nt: TGCAGTGCTAGATCCCCGGACAGGGGAGATTTGGAGACCCAGTACTTC

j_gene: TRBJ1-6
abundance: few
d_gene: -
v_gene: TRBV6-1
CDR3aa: CASSPRTGSYNSPLHF
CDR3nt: TGTGCCAGCAGCCCCAGAACGGGCTCCTATAATTCACCCCTCCACTTT

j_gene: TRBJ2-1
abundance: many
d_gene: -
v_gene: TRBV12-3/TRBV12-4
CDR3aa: CASRTSSGNNEQFF
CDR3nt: TGTGCCAGCAGGACAAGTAGCGGAAACAATGAGCAGTTCTTC

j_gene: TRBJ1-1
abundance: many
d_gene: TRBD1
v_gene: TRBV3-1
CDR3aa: CASSAHSGQGPGAFF
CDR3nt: TGTGCCAGCAGCGCCCATTCAGGACAGGGTCCGGGAGCTTTCTTT

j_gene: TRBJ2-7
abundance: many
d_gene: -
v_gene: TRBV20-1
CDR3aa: CSASVLGDSPLYEQYF
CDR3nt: TGCAGTGCTAGCGTTCTTGGGGATTCCCCCCTATACGAGCAGTACTTC

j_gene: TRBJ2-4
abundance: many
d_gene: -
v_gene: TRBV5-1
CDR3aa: CASSLGAVAKNIQYF
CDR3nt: TGCGCCAGCAGCTTGGGGGCTGTAGCCAAAAACATTCAGTACTTC

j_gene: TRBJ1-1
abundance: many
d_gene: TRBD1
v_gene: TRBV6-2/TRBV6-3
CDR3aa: CASSYLTGTVNTEAFF
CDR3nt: TGTGCCAGCAGTTACTTAACCGGGACAGTGAACACTGAAGCTTTCTTT

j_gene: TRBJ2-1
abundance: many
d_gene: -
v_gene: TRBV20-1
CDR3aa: CSASGYGDPYNEQFF
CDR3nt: TGCAGTGCTAGTGGGTACGGCGACCCCTACAATGAGCAGTTCTTC

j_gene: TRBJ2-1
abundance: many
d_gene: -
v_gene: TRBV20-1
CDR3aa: CSVSLQGTPAYNEQFF
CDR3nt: TGCAGTGTCTCCCTACAGGGGACTCCCGCCTACAATGAGCAGTTCTTC

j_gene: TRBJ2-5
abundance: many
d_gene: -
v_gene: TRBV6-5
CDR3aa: CASSYGAEAQETQYF
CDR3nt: TGTGCCAGCAGTTACGGGGCGGAGGCACAAGAGACCCAGTACTTC

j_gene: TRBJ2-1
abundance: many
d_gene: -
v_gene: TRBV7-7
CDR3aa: CASSLVAGNNEQFF
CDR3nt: TGTGCCAGCAGCTTAGTGGCTGGAAACAATGAGCAGTTCTTC

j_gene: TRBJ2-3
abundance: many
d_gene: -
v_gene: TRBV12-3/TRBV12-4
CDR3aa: CASSLRLDFTDTQYF
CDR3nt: TGTGCCAGCAGTTTACGCCTGGATTTCACAGATACGCAGTATTTT

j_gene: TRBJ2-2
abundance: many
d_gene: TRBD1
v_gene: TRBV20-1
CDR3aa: CSARPSLTGLNTGELFF
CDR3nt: TGCAGTGCTAGACCCTCATTGACAGGGCTCAACACCGGGGAGCTGTTTTTT

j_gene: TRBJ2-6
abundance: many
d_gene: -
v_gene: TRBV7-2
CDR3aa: CASSLSSRSGANVLTF
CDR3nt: TGTGCCAGCAGCTTAAGCAGCCGCTCTGGGGCCAACGTCCTGACTTTC

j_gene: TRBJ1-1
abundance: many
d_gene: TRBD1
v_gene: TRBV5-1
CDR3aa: CASSSTGDRGAEAFF
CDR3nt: TGCGCCAGCAGCTCCACTGGGGACAGGGGGGCTGAAGCTTTCTTT

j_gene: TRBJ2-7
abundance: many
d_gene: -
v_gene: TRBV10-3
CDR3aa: CAISDEGPYEQYF
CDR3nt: TGTGCCATCAGTGATGAGGGCCCCTACGAGCAGTACTTC

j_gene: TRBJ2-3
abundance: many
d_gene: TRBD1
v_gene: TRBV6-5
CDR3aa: CASSSPTGRSTDTQYF
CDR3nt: TGTGCCAGCAGTTCCCCGACAGGGCGAAGCACAGATACGCAGTATTTT

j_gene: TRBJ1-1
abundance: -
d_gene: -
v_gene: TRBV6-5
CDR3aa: CASSPGSLQAFF
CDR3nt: TGTGCCAGCAGCCCCGGGTCTCTCCAAGCTTTCTTT

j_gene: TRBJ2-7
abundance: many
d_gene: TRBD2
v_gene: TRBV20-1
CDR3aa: CSGSLAGGPNEQYF
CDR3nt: TGCAGTGGGTCACTAGCGGGAGGGCCGAACGAGCAGTACTTC

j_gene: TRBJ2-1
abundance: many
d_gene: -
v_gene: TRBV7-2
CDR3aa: CASSSDSFTSYNEQFF
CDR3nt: TGTGCCAGCAGCTCAGACAGTTTTACCTCCTACAATGAGCAGTTCTTC

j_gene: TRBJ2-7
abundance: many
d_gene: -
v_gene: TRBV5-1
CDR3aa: CASSLAGSEQYF
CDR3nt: TGCGCCAGCAGCTTGGCAGGGAGCGAGCAGTACTTC

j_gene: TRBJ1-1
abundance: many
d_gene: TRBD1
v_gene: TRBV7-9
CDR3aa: CASSLVRDRNTEAFF
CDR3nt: TGTGCCAGCAGCTTAGTGAGGGACAGGAACACTGAAGCTTTCTTT

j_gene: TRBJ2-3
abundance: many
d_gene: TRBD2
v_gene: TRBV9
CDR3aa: CASSVAKLAGGVDTQYF
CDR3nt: TGTGCCAGCAGCGTAGCTAAACTAGCGGGGGGCGTAGATACGCAGTATTTT

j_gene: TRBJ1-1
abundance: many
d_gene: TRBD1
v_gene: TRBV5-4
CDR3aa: CASSGDRGLAEAFF
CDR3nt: TGTGCCAGCAGCGGGGACAGGGGTTTGGCTGAAGCTTTCTTT

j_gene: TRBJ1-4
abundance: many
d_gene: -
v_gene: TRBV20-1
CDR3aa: CSARDRPGIEKLFF
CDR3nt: TGCAGTGCTAGAGATCGGCCGGGGATAGAAAAACTGTTTTTT

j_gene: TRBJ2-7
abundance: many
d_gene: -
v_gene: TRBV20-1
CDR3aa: CSASTQGYSYEQYF
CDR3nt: TGCAGTGCTAGTACGCAGGGGTACTCCTACGAGCAGTACTTC

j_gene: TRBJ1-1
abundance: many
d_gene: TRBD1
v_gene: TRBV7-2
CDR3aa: CASSRGQGMTEAFF
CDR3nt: TGTGCCAGCAGCCGGGGACAGGGTATGACTGAAGCTTTCTTT

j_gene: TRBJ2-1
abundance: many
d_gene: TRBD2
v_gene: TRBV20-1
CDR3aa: CSAQRGGIDEQFF
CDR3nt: TGCAGTGCCCAGCGGGGGGGCATCGATGAGCAGTTCTTC

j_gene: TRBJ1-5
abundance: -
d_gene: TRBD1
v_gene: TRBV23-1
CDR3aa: CASSQSLGTGENQPQHF
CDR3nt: TGCGCCAGCAGTCAATCGCTTGGGACAGGGGAAAATCAGCCCCAGCATTTT

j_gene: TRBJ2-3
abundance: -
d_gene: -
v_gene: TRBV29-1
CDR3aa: CSVGFGRDLTVRDTQYF
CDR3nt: TGCAGCGTTGGTTTTGGGCGCGACTTGACGGTTCGAGATACGCAGTATTTT

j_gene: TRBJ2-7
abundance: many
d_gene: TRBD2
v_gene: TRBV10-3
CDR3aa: CAISGGTSVYEQYF
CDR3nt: TGTGCCATCAGTGGGGGGACTAGCGTATACGAGCAGTACTTC

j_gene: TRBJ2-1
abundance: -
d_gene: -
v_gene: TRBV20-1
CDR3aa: CSARVPRSDEQFF
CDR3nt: TGCAGTGCTAGAGTACCGCGGTCGGATGAGCAGTTCTTC

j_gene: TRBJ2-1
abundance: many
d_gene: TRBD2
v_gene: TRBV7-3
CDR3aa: CASSLFPGRAGGEQFF
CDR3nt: TGTGCCAGCAGCTTATTTCCCGGGAGGGCCGGTGGTGAGCAGTTCTTC

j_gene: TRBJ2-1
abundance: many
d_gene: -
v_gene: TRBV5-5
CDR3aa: CASSLTDMYYNEQFF
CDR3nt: TGTGCCAGCAGCTTGACAGACATGTACTACAATGAGCAGTTCTTC

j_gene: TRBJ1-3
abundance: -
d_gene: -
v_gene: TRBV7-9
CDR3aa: CAIGPAPLSGNTIYF
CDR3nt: TGTGCCATCGGCCCTGCGCCCCTCTCTGGAAACACCATATATTTT

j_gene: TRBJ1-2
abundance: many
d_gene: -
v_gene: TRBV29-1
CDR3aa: CSVEVNREGYTF
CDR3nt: TGCAGCGTTGAAGTAAACAGGGAGGGCTACACCTTC

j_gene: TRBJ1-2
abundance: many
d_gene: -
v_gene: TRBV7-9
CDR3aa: CASSLYSTNYGYTF
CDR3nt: TGTGCCAGCAGCTTATACAGCACTAACTATGGCTACACCTTC

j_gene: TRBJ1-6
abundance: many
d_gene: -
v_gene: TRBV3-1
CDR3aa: CASNHPNSPLHF
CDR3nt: TGTGCCAGCAATCACCCCAATTCACCCCTCCACTTT

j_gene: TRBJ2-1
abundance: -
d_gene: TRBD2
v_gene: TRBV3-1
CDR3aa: CASSLSTSGGLSEQFF
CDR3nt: TGTGCCAGCAGCCTATCGACTAGCGGGGGGCTTTCTGAGCAGTTCTTC

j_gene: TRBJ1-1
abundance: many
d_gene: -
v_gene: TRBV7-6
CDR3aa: CASSFKSDTEAFF
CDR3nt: TGTGCCAGCAGCTTTAAGTCAGACACTGAAGCTTTCTTT

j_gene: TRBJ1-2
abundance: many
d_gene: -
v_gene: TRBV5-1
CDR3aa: CASSPGTVYGYTF
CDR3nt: TGCGCCAGCAGCCCCGGGACCGTCTATGGCTACACCTTC

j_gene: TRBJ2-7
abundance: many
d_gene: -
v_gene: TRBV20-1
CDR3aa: CSASPAQGPSWGEQYF
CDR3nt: TGCAGTGCTAGTCCCGCGCAGGGACCATCGTGGGGAGAGCAGTACTTC

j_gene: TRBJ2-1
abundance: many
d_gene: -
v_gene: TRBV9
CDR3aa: CASSGATSSYNEQFF
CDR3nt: TGTGCCAGCAGCGGGGCGACTAGCTCCTACAATGAGCAGTTCTTC

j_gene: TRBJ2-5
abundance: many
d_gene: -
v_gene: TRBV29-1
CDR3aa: CSVEPGETQYF
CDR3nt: TGCAGCGTCGAGCCAGGGGAGACCCAGTACTTC

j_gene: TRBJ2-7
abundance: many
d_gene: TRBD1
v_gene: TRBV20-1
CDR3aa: CSAIGTGSSYEQYF
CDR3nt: TGCAGTGCTATTGGGACAGGGAGCTCCTACGAGCAGTACTTC

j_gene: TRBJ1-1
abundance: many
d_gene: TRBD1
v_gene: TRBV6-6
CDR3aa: CASRGQLNTEAFF
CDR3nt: TGTGCCAGCAGGGGACAGTTGAACACTGAAGCTTTCTTT

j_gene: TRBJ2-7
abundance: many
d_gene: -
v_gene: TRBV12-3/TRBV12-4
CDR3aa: CASSLARKGRYEQYF
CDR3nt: TGTGCCAGCAGTTTAGCGCGAAAAGGGAGGTACGAGCAGTACTTC

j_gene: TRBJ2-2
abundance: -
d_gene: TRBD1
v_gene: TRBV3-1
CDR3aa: CASSQPDRAYTGELFF
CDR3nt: TGTGCCAGCAGCCAACCAGACAGGGCGTACACCGGGGAGCTGTTTTTT

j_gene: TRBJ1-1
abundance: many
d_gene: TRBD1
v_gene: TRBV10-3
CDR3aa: CAIQAATGGEAFF
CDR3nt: TGTGCCATCCAAGCCGCGACAGGGGGGGAAGCTTTCTTT

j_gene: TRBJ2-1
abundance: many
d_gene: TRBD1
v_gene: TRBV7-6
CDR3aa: CASSSPYRGDNEQFF
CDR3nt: TGTGCCAGCAGCTCCCCGTACAGGGGCGACAATGAGCAGTTCTTC

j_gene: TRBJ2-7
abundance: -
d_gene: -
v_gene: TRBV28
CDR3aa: CAMGPGLVYEQYF
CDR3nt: TGTGCCATGGGCCCCGGGCTCGTCTACGAGCAGTACTTC

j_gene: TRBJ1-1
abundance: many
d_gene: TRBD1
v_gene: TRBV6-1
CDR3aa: CASSGTTGGITEAFF
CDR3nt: TGTGCCAGCAGTGGGACGACAGGGGGTATCACTGAAGCTTTCTTT

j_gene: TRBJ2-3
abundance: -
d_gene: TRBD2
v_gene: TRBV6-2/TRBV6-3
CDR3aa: CASSSVTGGKGDTQYF
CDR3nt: TGTGCCAGCAGTTCCGTCACGGGAGGGAAGGGAGATACGCAGTATTTT